This TCR beta chain was identified in a study of cytomegalovirus exposure and HLA in healthy donors (TCRdb year 2017). About the investigation overall: According to an earlier analysis of several hundred of the donors, about 179 million T cells yielded 120 million or so unique TCR beta sequences and about 300 Gb of sequence data. Around 320 gigabases of sequencing data and tens of millions of unique TCR sequences were included in an early release covering 550 to 800 HLA-typed donors. The genetic ancestry cluster associated with self-reported Caucasian donors included 81% of the 350 to 500 genotyped donors. The aim of the study was to test whether cataloging public T cell receptors could identify signatures of past pathogen exposure. The study profiled the T cell repertoires of 500 to 800 subjects by immunosequencing and related them to cytomegalovirus serostatus. Besides the first cohort of roughly 640 subjects, a separate validation cohort made up of roughly 130 different subjects was used. The study combined high-throughput TCR immunosequencing, statistical association of individual TCRs with disease status, and machine learning to predict cytomegalovirus infection status. To study patterns of TCR occurrence, a later analysis re-analyzed previously published TCR beta repertoires from just over 650 donors and added high-resolution HLA genotyping. Rather than using new phenotypic data, the later analysis identified candidate immune exposures from TCR beta sequences and from how often those sequences occurred across donors. An earlier analysis of around 540 of the donors applied high-throughput TCR beta sequencing to assess whether each TCR beta V gene segment acted as functional or pseudogenic. Alongside the repertoire data, information on donor age, sex, ethnicity and CMV serostatus was compiled. A later genetic analysis used genome-wide SNP genotypes for 398 of the 666 donors, treating that subset as a discovery cohort. Every repertoire in the discovery cohort had been generated on one and the same sequencing platform. Both class I and class II loci were covered by HLA typing, at four-digit resolution. Typing coverage varied by locus: about 629-640 donors for A, B, C, DRB1 and DQB1; roughly 520 for DQA1; more than 600 for DPA1; around 490 for DPB1. Four to six DR-DQ haplotypes were handled as single units for association and clustering because linkage in the cohort was strong. On average, roughly 240,000 unique TCR beta nucleotide sequences were sequenced per donor among 398 genotyped donors of the cohort, with roughly a sixth of those sequences being non-productive. Summary of the overall study and its limitations: In a later genetic analysis, fewer N-insertions in productive TCRs were reported among donors in an Asian-associated ancestry cluster than the approximately 710-donor mean. Because HLA typing was missing for some donors at each locus, association tests included only the typed subset. Broadly in line with IMGT annotations, most TCR beta V segments showed up in productive rearrangements about 90% or about 30% of the time in an earlier analysis of approximately 600 of the donors. In this cohort, only TCR beta chains were sequenced, and detectable features were limited by the absence of alpha or paired-chain data. For the cohort, immune exposure information was limited to CMV serostatus. A few of the identified cytomegalovirus-associated TCR beta chains were confirmed in vitro to be specific for cytomegalovirus antigens. In a later analysis, most CMV-associated TCR beta chains were found to appear HLA-restricted, with HLA associations seemingly driven largely by CMV exposure. The earlier analysis of approximately 590 of the donors excluded fewer than 20 rarely observed V segments, including chromosome 9 orphons, because counts were too low. Linkage disequilibrium might explain the correlated functional status among segregating V segments, but an unknown experimental factor could not be excluded. According to a later analysis, parvovirus B19, influenza, CMV and Epstein-Barr virus appeared linked to several top co-occurrence clusters. Some IMGT-functional V segments, including TRBV6-2 and TRBV6-3, could not be distinguished by the 87-base-pair reads and were therefore excluded. In a later genetic analysis, a missense DCLRE1C variant was associated with V-gene and J-gene trimming of TCR beta chains, and the association was replicated in an independent cohort. A later analysis associated about 18,000 TCR beta sequences with specific HLA alleles at a false discovery rate of 0.05. In both the original and validation cohorts, the classifier was reported to diagnose cytomegalovirus status with high specificity and sensitivity. In the study, 150 to 200 TCR beta chains were listed as associated with cytomegalovirus. Sequencing depth was assumed to be roughly uniform across donors in the presence/absence analyses, though that assumption may not hold. When HLA alleles, especially DR and DQ, strongly co-occurred, attributing TCR associations to individual alleles was difficult. According to a later analysis, TCR association rates differed among HLA loci, with DRB1 alleles showing the most associated TCRs and HLA-C alleles showing the fewest. In a later analysis, HLA-associated TCR beta chains showed more clonal expansion and lower generation probabilities than non-associated chains that were equally common. Most TCR sequences were seen in very few donors, while some public TCRs were found in many individuals. A cluster of highly shared sequence variants was judged likely to be a technical artifact of the sequencing pipeline. A further reported finding was that TCR beta sequences accurately predicted the HLA-A and HLA-B alleles for most subjects in the first cohort. According to the authors, the approach could potentially be generalized to other disease states and immunological phenotypes.

The library was made by the immunoSEQ multiplex PCR assay. For the multiplex PCR, a mixture combining 60 forward primers for TCR Vbeta segments and 13 reverse primers for TCR Jbeta segments was used. The CDR3 region of rearranged TCR beta genes was amplified from genomic DNA with a multiplex PCR assay. The amplified TCR beta libraries were sequenced on the Illumina HiSeq System as 87-base-pair reads. The published analysis was carried out like this. A later analysis tallied 75 million to 95 million unique TCR beta chains across the 700 or so repertoires, and some 10 million of those chains were shared by two or more donors. Raw reads were error-corrected and collapsed into unique sequences by a nearest-neighbor algorithm in which closely related sequences were merged to remove PCR and sequencing errors. V, D and J gene segments were assigned by aligning CDR3 sequences to IMGT reference sequences. For a sequence to be retained, at least a six-nucleotide match to both a V gene segment and a J gene segment was required. A rearrangement counted as productive if the CDR3 had no stop codons and remained in frame with V and J, and every other rearrangement counted as non-productive. Following IMGT convention, CDR3 was defined as the stretch from the second conserved V-encoded cysteine to the conserved J-encoded phenylalanine. In an earlier analysis of more than 550 of the donors, sequences lacking an unambiguous match to a single V gene segment were excluded. In an earlier analysis of more than 500 of the donors, a V segment was called functional when productive rearrangements were above 56.7%, and segregating when the standard deviation between donors exceeded 5%. A statistical classification framework was developed to diagnose cytomegalovirus status using the catalog of TCR beta chain sequences. V and J gene assignment, in a later analysis, came from comparing TCR nucleotide sequences with IMGT/GENE-DB human TR gene sequences. The TCRdist pipeline was used in a later analysis to assign CDR3 sequences and most-parsimonious VDJ recombination scenarios. In a later analysis, each TCR beta chain was defined by its CDR3 amino acid sequence together with its V-gene family, and reads without a unique V-gene family were excluded. A later analysis removed 592 highly shared, low-generation-probability nucleotide sequences to deal with suspected cross-contamination and a sequencing artifact. In a later analysis, a clonal expansion index was calculated for each public chain from normalized within-repertoire ranks of inferred template counts. In a later analysis, generation probabilities were computed using a VDJ recombination model fitted to out-of-frame rearrangements, and the results were checked against IGoR. In a later analysis, TCR-TCR, TCR-HLA and TCR-CMV co-occurrence was scored with hypergeometric tests, and a repertoire-size bias correction was applied to TCR pairs. To estimate false discovery rates, a later analysis permuted the HLA or CMV assignments 20 times. In a later analysis, co-occurring TCRs were grouped using DBSCAN, and TCRdist sequence similarity was added for clustering within HLA-allele-positive subsets. Repertoires with fewer than 30,000 or more than 120,000 public chains were left out of co-occurrence clustering, as were a handful of repertoires with anomalous nucleotide sharing. TCRdb retrieved this table from immuneACCESS and kept in-frame rearrangements only. Not all clones are present; in checked studies, unresolved V genes account for under half, and no reason is known for the remainder. V, J and clone size reflect that table, while D and trimming were determined from the DNA. Here the sample has around 150,000 clones; roughly 76% occur a single time. Roughly an eighth of the sample is taken by the ten largest.

The cohort was made up of 500 to 800 healthy bone marrow donors. Cohort members were all nominally healthy when sampled, although unrecorded immune exposures were likely present. CMV serostatus was positive for about 300 and negative for about half of the roughly 670 cohort members, and was not recorded for this donor. Every donor gave a peripheral blood sample, and the peripheral blood mononuclear cells from that sample were used for TCR beta sequencing. Genomic DNA was extracted from the blood cell samples with the Qiagen DNeasy Blood Extraction Kit. As to this clone: The antigen it recognizes is unknown. It has no much larger one-base neighbor in the sample; base qualities were not kept.

Between the V and J ends, shortened by 6 bases and 2 bases respectively, the junction contains 19 bases. CDR1 and CDR2 are read off the germline V gene as SQVTM and ANQGSEA. The CDR3 sequence holds 15 residues, the cysteine and phenylalanine included. Of all the DNA, just the CDR3 is kept, 45 bases in frame from base 1. The sequencing sample was made of PBMCs. The sequence links TRBV29-1 to TRBJ1-2, with the D gene uncertain. The sequence derives from a human donor in good health. The CDR3: CSVTPRLQVNYGYTF. The DNA is as follows: TGCAGCGTAACACCCCGACTTCAAGTAAACTATGGCTACACCTTC. The CDR3 plus the reference TRBV29-1 and TRBJ1-2 genes for the other parts give the full variable domain: SAVISQKPSRDICQRGTSLTIQCQVDSQVTMMFWYRQQPGQSLTLIATANQGSEATYESGFVIDKFPISRPNLTFSTLTVSNMSPEDSSIYLCSVTPRLQVNYGYTFGSGTRLTVV.